One and the same sample provided the 29 T cell receptor beta chains below, sequenced in a study of vaccination and CD4 T cells after COVID-19. No cognate antigen is known for these TCRs. The treatment is: approximately nine-day PBMC culture with coronavirus spike peptide pools or control peptides (ViraFEST assay). An unexposed donor provided the CD4+ T cells, which were collected before the COVID-19 pandemic (2011-2018). Sequenced with the Oncomine TCR Beta short-read assay was DNA taken from cultured CD4+ T cells. It was from cultured CD4+ T cells that genomic DNA was extracted. In TCRdb, the PCR reads were re-called with MiXCR into one record per CDR3 protein. The sample holds about 10,000 distinct CDR3 sequences, around 30% seen once. The specimen was CD4+ T cells from blood, cultured in vitro. Source of these receptors: a human donor in good health.

This clonotype is medium-sized (0.01 to 0.1%) within its sample. The gene calls are TRBV6-1 and TRBJ1-5, with 7 bases aligning to TRBD1. Germline values: CDR1 MNHNS, CDR2 SASEGT. The CDR3 sequence is 14 residues long. V lost 6 bases, J lost 3 bases, and 5 bases stayed unmatched. For the CDR3, the DNA is TGTGCCAGCAGGCCACAGGGGATCAATCAGCCCCAGCATTTT. Translating gives CASRPQGINQPQHF.

The V call is TRBV6-5, the J call TRBJ1-1; D not certain. CDR1 and CDR2 (germline): MNHEY, SVGAGI. The V and J ends lost 2 bases and 7 bases respectively, with 11 bases between them. CDR3 size: 13 residues. The CDR3 protein is CASSYGVGVEAFF. For the CDR3, the DNA is TGTGCCAGCAGTTACGGTGTTGGTGTTGAAGCTTTCTTT.

V is TRBV24-1 and J is TRBJ2-2; tentative D call: TRBD2 (7 bases). The CDR3 sequence is 16 residues long. The germline gives CDR1 KGHDR, CDR2 SFDVKD. V was trimmed by 0 bases and J by 5 bases, leaving 12 bases between them. CDR3 residues: CATSDLGRGGTGELFF. The CDR3 DNA follows: TGTGCCACCAGTGATTTGGGCAGGGGAGGGACCGGGGAGCTGTTTTTT.

This clonotype was seen a handful of times. The chain links TRBV28 to TRBJ1-5; maybe TRBD1 (5 bases). V gave up 6 bases and J gave up 0 bases, with 15 bases separating them. CDR1 is MDHEN, CDR2 SYDVKM, per germline. CDR3 length: 16 residues. CDR3 in DNA: TGTGCCAGCAGCTCAGCCCGGGGGAGTAGCAATCAGCCCCAGCATTTT. This gives the protein CASSSARGSSNQPQHF.

This sequence joins TRBV5-8 and TRBJ2-7, with D possibly being TRBD2 (5 bases). The CDR3 has 14 amino acids. Trimming pared 1 base from V and 2 bases from J, leaving 10 bases between. CDR1 is SGHTS, CDR2 YDEGEE, per germline. The CDR3 DNA sequence: TGTGCCAGCAGCTTGCGAAGGGAGACCTACGAGCAGTACTTC. Encoded protein: CASSLRRETYEQYF.

The chain recombines TRBV10-3 with TRBJ2-2; the match to TRBD2 covers 8 bases. With 5 bases clipped from V and 5 bases from J, the junction kept 7 bases outside the gene matches. Germline V lookup: CDR1 ENHRY, CDR2 SYGVKD. The CDR3 contains 15 residues. CDR3 nucleotides: TGTGCCATCAGTTGGCTAGCGGGCTCGACCGGGGAGCTGTTTTTT. Its protein is CAISWLAGSTGELFF.

This chain links TRBV6-4 with TRBJ2-1, with D possibly matching TRBD2 (6 bases). The CDR3 has 14 residues. From germline, CDR1 is MRHNA and CDR2 SNTAGT. V gave up 8 bases and J gave up 6 bases, with 17 bases separating them. CDR3 amino acids: CASALVEGGNEQFF. In DNA form, the CDR3 reads TGTGCCAGCGCCCTCGTGGAGGGAGGCAATGAGCAGTTCTTC.

By frequency in the sample, this clonotype is medium-sized. Here the CDR3 reads CSARTASARREQFF. Written as DNA, the CDR3 is TGCAGTGCTAGAACGGCTAGCGCACGTAGGGAGCAGTTCTTC. The chain is built from TRBV20-1 and TRBJ2-1, with TRBD2 as a possible D gene (6 bases). Germline lookup yields CDR1 DFQATT and CDR2 SNEGSKA (reference sequence). V was cut by 2 bases and J by 10 bases, with 18 bases left in between. CDR3 size: 14 residues.

V and J are TRBV6-2 or TRBV6-3 and TRBJ1-1; no clear D. Germline CDR1 reads MNHEY; CDR2 reads SVGEGT. There are 14 residues in the CDR3. V lost 6 bases, J lost 3 bases, and 14 bases lay in between. CDR3 in DNA: TGTGCCAGCAGACCGAGCTTTTGGGACACTGAAGCTTTCTTT. The encoded protein is CASRPSFWDTEAFF.

The rearrangement uses TRBV20-1 and TRBJ2-7, with unresolved D. CDR1 is DFQATT and CDR2 is SNEGSKA in the germline V gene (reference sequence). V was trimmed by 5 bases and J by 5 bases, leaving 10 bases between them. The CDR3 has 11 residues. CDR3 nucleotide sequence: TGCAGTGCTGAGGACGTGGACGAGCAGTACTTC. Translating it yields CSAEDVDEQYF.

This sequence joins TRBV14 and TRBJ1-1; D not resolved. From germline, CDR1 is SGHDN and CDR2 FVKESK. V was trimmed by 0 bases and J by 5 bases, leaving 13 bases between them. The CDR3 spans 15 residues. The CDR3 sequence: CASSQEVWIGTEAFF. The CDR3 DNA follows: TGTGCCAGCAGCCAAGAAGTTTGGATTGGAACTGAAGCTTTCTTT.

This clonotype was recorded only once. The chain carries TRBV25-1 and TRBJ2-5; tentatively, D is TRBD2 (6 bases). The germline V and J ends were trimmed by 4 bases and 7 bases, with 19 bases remaining between them. The CDR3 totals 15 residues. Per the germline V gene, CDR1 is MGHDK and CDR2 is SYGVNS. The CDR3 sequence is CASSGRGVPGGTQYF. The DNA of the CDR3 is TGTGCCAGCAGTGGCCGGGGTGTCCCCGGGGGGACCCAGTACTTC.

The table lists this clonotype with a few counts. The rearrangement uses TRBV19 and TRBJ1-3; D gene unclear. CDR3 length: 13 residues. Trimming took 7 bases from V and 4 from J, leaving 11 bases between them. Germline CDR1 is LNHDA and CDR2 is SQIVND (reference sequence). CDR3 sequence reads: CASTSTTGNTIYF. CDR3 nucleotide sequence: TGTGCCAGTACTTCGACAACCGGAAACACCATATATTTT.

The J gene is TRBJ1-3, the V gene TRBV4-2, with D possibly TRBD1 on 5 matching bases. CDR3 size: 17 residues. The germline V gene encodes CDR1 LGHNA and CDR2 YNFKEQ. Trimming took off 1 base at V and 4 bases at J, with 17 bases between the two ends. As DNA, the CDR3 is TGTGCCAGCAGCCAAGGGAGGGGCAGGGAAGGAGGAAACACCATATATTTT. Protein: CASSQGRGREGGNTIYF.

This clonotype showed up just a few times. V and J are TRBV6-2 or TRBV6-3 and TRBJ2-1, with 7 bases fitting TRBD2. The J call may be faulty, since TRBJ2-7 better matches the DNA end. The CDR3 runs 16 residues. Germline V CDR1 and CDR2: MNHEY, SVGEGT. CDR3 in DNA: TGTGCCAGCAGTTACGGACCTGCGGGAGCGGGCTACGAGCAGTACTTC. It codes for CASSYGPAGAGYEQYF.

The table lists this clonotype with a count of one. This rearrangement joins TRBV5-1 to TRBJ2-3; D is unresolved. The CDR3 consists of 15 residues. V lost 0 bases and J lost 1, with 9 bases in between. Germline assignment: CDR1 SGHRS and CDR2 YFSETQ. The CDR3 reads CASSLGGGGTDTQYF. The CDR3 nucleotides are TGCGCCAGCAGCTTGGGCGGCGGCGGCACAGATACGCAGTATTTT. The entire variable domain, with the rest obtained from reference TRBV5-1 and TRBJ2-3, is as follows: KAGVTQTPRYLIKTRGQQVTLSCSPISGHRSVSWYQQTPGQGLQFLFEYFSETQRNKGNFPGRFSGRQFSNSRSEMNVSTLELGDSALYLCASSLGGGGTDTQYFGPGTRLTVL.

To note about this clonotype: A junction end diverges from the germline sequence, so it may reflect a read error. The V and J genes are TRBV20-1 and TRBJ1-2; 8 bases fit TRBD1. The CDR3 spans 15 residues. From germline, CDR1 is DFQATT and CDR2 SNEGSKA (reference sequence). CDR3 DNA sequence: TGCAGTGCTCCCCGGGACAGGATTACCGTTTATGACTACACCTTC. Its translation is CSAPRDRITVYDYTF.

The CDR3 spells CASSQELGLYTEAFF. The CDR3 DNA is TGTGCCAGCAGCCAAGAGTTGGGTCTGTACACTGAAGCTTTCTTT. The chain is built from TRBV14 and TRBJ1-1; D uncertain. The CDR3 is 15 residues long. V shed 0 bases and J shed 3 bases, with 11 bases lying between them. Per the germline V gene, CDR1 is SGHDN and CDR2 is FVKESK.

This clonotype showed up just a few times. The rearrangement joins TRBV6-1 to TRBJ2-1; 11 bases are a match to TRBD2. The CDR3 totals 15 residues. CDR1 is MNHNS and CDR2 is SASEGT in the germline V gene. V was pared by 6 bases and J by 4 bases, with 5 bases of the junction left unmatched. CDR3 DNA sequence: TGTGCCAGCAGATTAGCGGGAGGGCCTTACAATGAGCAGTTCTTC. It specifies CASRLAGGPYNEQFF.

CDR3 in amino acids: CASSQNAASDANTGELFF. The CDR3 nucleotides are TGCGCCAGCAGCCAAAATGCAGCGTCTGACGCGAACACCGGGGAGCTGTTTTTT. The chain links TRBV4-1 to TRBJ2-2; D is undetermined. CDR3 length: 18 amino acids. V was cut by 2 bases and J by 0 bases, with 16 bases left in between. In germline, CDR1 is MGHRA, CDR2 YSYEKL.

The genes are TRBV6-2 or TRBV6-3 and TRBJ2-2; D gene ambiguous. The CDR3 runs to 13 residues. With 2 bases removed from V and 3 bases from J, the gap between germline ends came to 4 bases. Germline-derived CDR1 and CDR2 are MNHEY and SVGEGT. The CDR3 region is CASSYQYTGELFF. As DNA, the CDR3 is TGTGCCAGCAGTTACCAGTACACCGGGGAGCTGTTTTTT.

This clonotype occurred a few times. The rearrangement uses TRBV11-2 and TRBJ1-2; D unresolved. Germline V gene lookup returns CDR1 SGHAT and CDR2 FQNNGV. V was clipped by 2 bases and J by 7 bases, with 20 bases between them. The CDR3 consists of 16 residues. The CDR3 here is CASSLRAVGLALGYTF. The DNA for the CDR3 is TGTGCCAGCAGCTTACGGGCCGTAGGCTTGGCGCTTGGCTACACCTTC.

This chain links TRBV10-3 with TRBJ2-1; D may match TRBD1 or TRBD2 (5 bases each). The ends were cut back, 0 bases at V and 0 bases at J, with 6 bases in the middle. From germline, CDR1 is ENHRY and CDR2 SYGVKD. The CDR3 has 15 residues. The CDR3 spells CAISESGDSYNEQFF. DNA for the CDR3: TGTGCCATCAGTGAGTCGGGGGACTCCTACAATGAGCAGTTCTTC.

The sample holds a few counts of this clonotype. The V and J genes are TRBV20-1 and TRBJ1-5, with D possibly TRBD1 on 6 matching bases. With 3 bases removed from V and 4 bases from J, the gap between germline ends came to 10 bases. The CDR3 sequence is 13 residues long. The germline V gene encodes CDR1 DFQATT and CDR2 SNEGSKA (reference sequence). As DNA, the CDR3 is TGCAGTGCTAGTGACAGGCAGAATCAGCCCCAGCATTTT. Translated: CSASDRQNQPQHF.

The chain recombines TRBV2 with TRBJ2-7, with D possibly being TRBD1 (5 bases). Germline CDR1 and CDR2: SNHLY and FYNNEI. V lost 5 bases and J 6 bases, leaving 14 bases between the germline ends. The CDR3 contains 13 residues. The CDR3 region is CASSIQGYSEQYF. DNA of the CDR3: TGTGCCAGCAGTATCCAGGGATACTCCGAGCAGTACTTC.

In this sample, this clonotype turned up a few times. The V call is TRBV10-2, the J call TRBJ2-7; D remains ambiguous. V was shortened by 4 bases and J by 2 bases, with 6 bases between the two germline ends. The CDR3 length is 12 residues. The germline V gene encodes CDR1 WSHSY and CDR2 SAAADI. CDR3 in amino acids: CASSAVTYEQYF. The CDR3 nucleotides are TGCGCCAGCAGTGCAGTTACCTACGAGCAGTACTTC.

A few counts support this clonotype. The CDR3 reads CASSGRVGETQYF. CDR3 nucleotide sequence: TGTGCCAGCAGTGGGAGGGTTGGCGAGACCCAGTACTTC. The gene calls are TRBV6-1 and TRBJ2-5; D may be TRBD2 (6 bases). The CDR3 totals 13 residues. Per germline, CDR1 MNHNS and CDR2 SASEGT. V shed 4 bases and J shed 5 bases, with 11 bases lying between them.

The rearrangement joins TRBV24-1 to TRBJ2-1; possibly TRBD2 for D (5 bases). Germline V gene data show CDR1 as KGHDR and CDR2 as SFDVKD. V lost 3 bases and J lost 0, with 14 bases in between. The CDR3 runs 17 residues. CDR3 in amino acids: CATSDPTSGSSYNEQFF. In DNA form, the CDR3 reads TGTGCCACCAGTGATCCCACAAGCGGCAGCTCCTACAATGAGCAGTTCTTC.

The rearrangement uses TRBV20-1 and TRBJ1-1; TRBD1 matches 11 bases. Germline CDR1 reads DFQATT; CDR2 reads SNEGSKA (reference sequence). V lost 1 base to trimming and J lost 5 bases; unmatched junction nucleotides: 3. The CDR3 consists of 14 residues. CDR3 DNA: TGCAGTGCTAGAGCCGGGACAGGGGGGACTGAAGCTTTCTTT. This sequence encodes CSARAGTGGTEAFF.